Each of the 17 T cell receptor beta chains below was sequenced from the same sample in a study of blood T cell repertoires in COVID-19. Assay used: immunoSEQ multiplex PCR; TCRdb lists only in-frame clones, some missing. The sample contains a few hundred thousand clones, approximately 83% of which appear only once. The sample taken for sequencing was PBMCs or T cells enriched from blood (not recorded which). The receptors come from a young woman who had recovered from COVID-19.

V gene TRBV28 combines with J gene TRBJ1-3, with unresolved D. The V end was cut by 10 bases, the J end by 4 bases, with 8 bases between. Looked up from germline, CDR1 is MDHEN and CDR2 is SYDVKM. This CDR3 comprises 11 residues. The DNA of the CDR3 is TGTGCCACCGCGACAGGAAACACCATATATTTT. Translating it yields CATATGNTIYF.

This clone was counted a single time. The V gene is TRBV7-6, the J gene TRBJ2-7; TRBD1 aligns across 8 bases. The CDR3 length is 17 residues. The germline V gene has CDR1 SGHVS and CDR2 FNYEAQ. Trimming took 1 base from V and 3 from J; bases not matched to a gene: 11. Written as DNA, the CDR3 is TGTGCCAGCAGCTTAGACCGGGACAGGTGGGATTTCTACGAGCAGTACTTC. It codes for CASSLDRDRWDFYEQYF.

The J gene is TRBJ1-3, the V gene TRBV25-1; 7 bases align to TRBD1. There are 16 residues in the CDR3. After removal of 6 bases from V and 4 bases from J, the junction contained 12 bases not matched to a gene. The germline CDR1 and CDR2 sequences are MGHDK and SYGVNS. CDR3: CASRTTGVLGGNTIYF. The CDR3 bases are TGTGCCAGCAGAACAACAGGGGTCCTTGGGGGAAACACCATATATTTT.

The J gene is TRBJ1-2, the V gene TRBV2; no reliable D call. Per the germline V gene, CDR1 is SNHLY and CDR2 is FYNNEI. V gave up 1 base and J gave up 3 bases, with 9 bases separating them. The CDR3 runs 14 residues. The CDR3 DNA is TGTGCCAGCAGTGAAGAACAGTCCTACTATGGCTACACCTTC. Translation: CASSEEQSYYGYTF.

CDR3 DNA: TGTGCCAGCAGCAGGACAGGGGCGGTTACTGAAGCTTTCTTT. It encodes CASSRTGAVTEAFF. The V gene is TRBV5-6, the J gene TRBJ1-1; 9 bases match TRBD1. The CDR3 has 14 residues. J was trimmed by 5 bases and V by 4 bases; bases with no gene match: 6. Germline V CDR1 and CDR2: SGHDT, YYEEEE.

This clone was observed once. The genes are TRBV4-2 and TRBJ1-1, with unresolved D. Trimming took 0 bases from V and 0 from J, leaving 8 bases between them. Germline CDR1 is LGHNA and CDR2 is YNFKEQ. The CDR3 consists of 15 residues. CDR3 amino acids: CASSQEAVMNTEAFF. Written as DNA, the CDR3 is TGTGCCAGCAGCCAAGAGGCAGTCATGAACACTGAAGCTTTCTTT.

The chain combines TRBV27 with TRBJ2-1, with D possibly being TRBD2 (5 bases). Per germline, CDR1 MNHEY and CDR2 SMNVEV (reference sequence). The ends were cut back, 7 bases at V and 10 bases at J, with 11 bases in the middle. CDR3 length: 11 amino acids. The CDR3 bases are TGTGCCAGCATTAATAGGGAGGAGCAGTTCTTC. Translated: CASINREEQFF.

This chain joins TRBV7-8 and TRBJ2-3, with 7 nucleotides matching TRBD2. The CDR3 has 15 amino acids. Per the germline V gene, CDR1 is SGHVS and CDR2 is FQNEAQ. The V and J ends lost 5 bases and 2 bases, in that order; junction bases with no gene match: 7. The CDR3 DNA follows: TGTGCCAGCAGCCTGAGCGGGGCATTCACAGATACGCAGTATTTT. This gives the protein CASSLSGAFTDTQYF.

The chain has TRBV6-5 and TRBJ1-3; D is unclear. The germline V gene has CDR1 MNHEY and CDR2 SVGAGI. This CDR3 has 16 amino acids. V lost 2 bases, J lost 0 bases, and 11 bases lay in between. The CDR3 region has the DNA TGTGCCAGCAGTTACGCTAGTGGAATCTCTGGAAACACCATATATTTT. Protein sequence: CASSYASGISGNTIYF.

The gene calls are TRBV7-2 and TRBJ1-6; TRBD1 matches at 8 bases. Germline assignment: CDR1 SGHTA and CDR2 FQGNSA. CDR3 size: 14 residues. V lost 3 bases to trimming and J lost 10 bases; unmatched junction nucleotides: 5. CDR3 nucleotide sequence: TGTGCCAGCAGCTTCGGACAGGGTTGGTCACCCCTCCACTTT. Translation: CASSFGQGWSPLHF.

J is TRBJ2-7 and V is TRBV19, with D unclear. In germline, CDR1 is LNHDA, CDR2 SQIVND (reference sequence). Trimming left V 3 bases short and J 7 bases short, with 16 bases between. This CDR3 has 14 residues. The CDR3 protein is CASSMAASSREQYF. CDR3 DNA: TGTGCCAGTAGTATGGCCGCCTCGTCGAGGGAGCAGTACTTC.

The chain combines TRBV28 with TRBJ2-6, with TRBD1 matching over 7 bases. Germline assignment: CDR1 MDHEN and CDR2 SYDVKM. Trimming removed 5 bases from V and 3 bases from J; junction bases left unmatched: 7. The CDR3 spans 16 residues. Here the CDR3 reads CASSRVRGIGANVLTF. CDR3 coding DNA: TGTGCCAGCAGTCGCGTCAGGGGGATTGGGGCCAACGTCCTGACTTTC.

This rearrangement joins TRBV28 to TRBJ1-4; tentative D call: TRBD1 (6 bases). The CDR3 has 17 amino acids. Between the trimmed V and J ends, which lost 2 bases and 1 base, there was a span of 14 bases. Germline V lookup: CDR1 MDHEN, CDR2 SYDVKM. Here the CDR3 DNA reads TGTGCCAGCAGTTTACTAACAGGGTACAGAACTAATGAAAAACTGTTTTTT. Its protein is CASSLLTGYRTNEKLFF.

This clone appeared a few times. The chain links TRBV27 to TRBJ2-3; tentatively, D is TRBD2 (5 bases). CDR3 size: 16 residues. Trimming left V 2 bases short and J 2 bases short, with 14 bases between. The germline CDR1 and CDR2 sequences are MNHEY and SMNVEV (reference sequence). CDR3 loop: CASSLVGGFSTDTQYF. CDR3 bases: TGTGCCAGCAGTTTAGTAGGAGGTTTTTCCACAGATACGCAGTATTTT.

The V and J genes are TRBV19 and TRBJ1-2, with unresolved D. The germline V gene has CDR1 LNHDA and CDR2 SQIVND (reference sequence). This CDR3 is 12 amino acids long. V lost 9 bases to trimming and J lost 4 bases, with 12 bases between them. The chain's CDR3 is CASRESFYGYTF. The DNA of the CDR3 is TGTGCCAGCCGAGAGAGCTTCTATGGCTACACCTTC.

The V call is TRBV24-1, the J call TRBJ1-5; 9 nucleotides match TRBD1. This CDR3 is 15 amino acids long. Losses at the gene ends were 2 bases for V and 6 bases for J; bases not matched to a gene: 4. Germline assignment: CDR1 KGHDR and CDR2 SFDVKD. The CDR3 here is CATSDSTTGGQPQHF. The CDR3 DNA reads TGTGCCACCAGTGATTCGACGACAGGGGGTCAGCCCCAGCATTTT.

The J gene is TRBJ2-7, the V gene TRBV6-5; D is ambiguous. The CDR3 extends over 13 amino acids. Per germline, CDR1 MNHEY and CDR2 SVGAGI. Trimming stripped 6 bases from V and 2 bases from J, with 11 bases between. The CDR3 DNA reads TGTGCCAGCAGCCCCTATGGTCCCTACGAGCAGTACTTC. It codes for CASSPYGPYEQYF.